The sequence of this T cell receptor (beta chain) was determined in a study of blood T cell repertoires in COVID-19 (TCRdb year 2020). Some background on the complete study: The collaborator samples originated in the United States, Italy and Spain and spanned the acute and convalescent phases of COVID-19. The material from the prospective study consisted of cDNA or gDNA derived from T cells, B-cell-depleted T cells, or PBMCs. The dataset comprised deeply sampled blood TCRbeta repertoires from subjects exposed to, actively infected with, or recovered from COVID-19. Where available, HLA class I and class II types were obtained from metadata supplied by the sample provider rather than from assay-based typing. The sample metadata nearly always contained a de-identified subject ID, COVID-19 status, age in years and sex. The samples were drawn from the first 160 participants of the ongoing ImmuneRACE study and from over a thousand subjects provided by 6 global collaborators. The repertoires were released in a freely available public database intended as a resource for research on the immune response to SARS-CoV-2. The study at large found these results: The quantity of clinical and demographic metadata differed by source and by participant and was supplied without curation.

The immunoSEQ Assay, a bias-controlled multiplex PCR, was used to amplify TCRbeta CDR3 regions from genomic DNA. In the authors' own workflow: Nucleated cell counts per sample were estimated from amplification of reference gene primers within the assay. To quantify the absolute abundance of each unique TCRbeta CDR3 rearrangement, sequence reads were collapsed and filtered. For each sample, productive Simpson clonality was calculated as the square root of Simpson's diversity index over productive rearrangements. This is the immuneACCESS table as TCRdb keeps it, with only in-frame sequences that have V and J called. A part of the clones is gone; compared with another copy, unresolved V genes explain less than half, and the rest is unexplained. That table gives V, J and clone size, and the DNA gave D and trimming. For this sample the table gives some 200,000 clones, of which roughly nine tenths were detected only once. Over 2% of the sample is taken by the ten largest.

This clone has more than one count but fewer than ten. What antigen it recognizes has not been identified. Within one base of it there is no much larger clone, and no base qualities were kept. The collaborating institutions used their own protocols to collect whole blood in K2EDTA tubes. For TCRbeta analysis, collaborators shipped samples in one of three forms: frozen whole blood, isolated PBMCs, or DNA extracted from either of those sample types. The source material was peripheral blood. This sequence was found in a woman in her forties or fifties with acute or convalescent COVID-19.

The base sequence is TGTGCCAGCAGCCCCCCCAGGGGGTGGGAAACCGGGGAGCTGTTTTTT. Translated, this gives CASSPPRGWETGELFF. Recombination joined TRBV7-8 with TRBJ2-2; 7 central nucleotides agree with TRBD1. The CDR3 contains 16 residues, cysteine and phenylalanine counted. The CDR3 DNA has 48 bases and is translated from base 1. CDR1 and CDR2 are drawn from the germline V gene: SGHVS, FQNEAQ. V trim: 5 bases; J trim: 5 bases; unmatched bases: 11.